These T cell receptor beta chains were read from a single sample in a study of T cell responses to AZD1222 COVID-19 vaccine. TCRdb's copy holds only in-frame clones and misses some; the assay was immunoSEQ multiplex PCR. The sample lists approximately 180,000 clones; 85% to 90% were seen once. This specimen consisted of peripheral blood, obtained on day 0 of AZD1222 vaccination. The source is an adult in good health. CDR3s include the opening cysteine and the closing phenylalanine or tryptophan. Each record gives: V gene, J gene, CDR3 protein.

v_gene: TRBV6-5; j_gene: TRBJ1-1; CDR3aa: CASRYSGQHDTEAFF
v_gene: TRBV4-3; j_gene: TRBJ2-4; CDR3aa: CASSQAPAGTGEGNIQYF
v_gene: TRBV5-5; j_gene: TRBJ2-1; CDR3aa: CASSLEIYNEQFF
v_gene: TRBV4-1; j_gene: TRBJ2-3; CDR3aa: CASSQEGRTDTQYF
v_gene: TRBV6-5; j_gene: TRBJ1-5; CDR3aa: CASSYRGGGGNQPQHF
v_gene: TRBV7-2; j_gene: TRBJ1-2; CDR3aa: CASSADRGYGYTF
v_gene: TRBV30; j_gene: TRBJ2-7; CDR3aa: CAWSTSDEQYF
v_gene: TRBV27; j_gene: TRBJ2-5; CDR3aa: CASSSPTLGQGETQYF
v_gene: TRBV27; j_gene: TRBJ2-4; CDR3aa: CASKGQGHIQYF
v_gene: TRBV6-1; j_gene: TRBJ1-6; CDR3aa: CASSVGGGQVISPLHF
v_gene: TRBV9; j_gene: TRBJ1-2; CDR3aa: CASSVQDSPNYGYTF
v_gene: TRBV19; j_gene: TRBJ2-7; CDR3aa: CASSSSYRVGEQYF
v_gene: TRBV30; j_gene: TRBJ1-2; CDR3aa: CAWSGNGLRYTF
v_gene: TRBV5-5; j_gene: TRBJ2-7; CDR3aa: CASSLVRGYEQYF
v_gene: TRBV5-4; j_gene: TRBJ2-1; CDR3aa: CASSGGVGRDEQFF
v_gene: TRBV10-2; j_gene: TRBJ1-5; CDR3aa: CASSWDINQPQHF
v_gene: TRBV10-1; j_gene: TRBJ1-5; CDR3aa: CASRGAPQGLKPQHF
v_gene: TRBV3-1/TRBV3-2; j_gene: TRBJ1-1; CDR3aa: CASRGQGMGEAFF
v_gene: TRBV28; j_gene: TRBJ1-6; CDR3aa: CASSGQGGSSPLHF
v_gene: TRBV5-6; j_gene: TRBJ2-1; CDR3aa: CASSVAGGLYNEQFF
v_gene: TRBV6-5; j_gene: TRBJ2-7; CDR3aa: CASSTIQGSSYEQYF
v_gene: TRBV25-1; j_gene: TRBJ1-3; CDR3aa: CASSGLGVARGDTIYF
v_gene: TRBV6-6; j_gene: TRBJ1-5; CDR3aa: CASSYSGSSNQPQHF
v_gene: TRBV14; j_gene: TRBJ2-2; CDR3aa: CASSQDLGLGDTGELFF
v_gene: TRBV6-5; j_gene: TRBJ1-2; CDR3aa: CASIPQTGGYSGYTF
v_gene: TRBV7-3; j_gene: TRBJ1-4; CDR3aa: CASGDGNEKLFF
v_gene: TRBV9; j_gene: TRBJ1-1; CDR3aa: CASSVMSGNTEAFF
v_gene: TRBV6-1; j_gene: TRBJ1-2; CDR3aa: CASSEEGSYGYTF
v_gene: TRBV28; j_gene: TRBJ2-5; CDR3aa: CASSLAAREAQETQYF
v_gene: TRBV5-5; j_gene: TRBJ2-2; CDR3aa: CASSFPRGGELFF
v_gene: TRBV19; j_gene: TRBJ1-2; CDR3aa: CASNAGGSYGYTF
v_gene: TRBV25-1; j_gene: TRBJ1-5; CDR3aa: CASSRVVCQPQHF
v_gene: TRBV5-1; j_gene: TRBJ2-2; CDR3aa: CASSLFTSGTGELFF
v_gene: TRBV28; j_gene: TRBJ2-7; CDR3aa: CASRSGAAPSYEQYF
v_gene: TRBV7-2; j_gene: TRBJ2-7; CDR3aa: CASSSQTGAISYEQYF
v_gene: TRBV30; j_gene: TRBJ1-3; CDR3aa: CAWSTGGGGNTIYF
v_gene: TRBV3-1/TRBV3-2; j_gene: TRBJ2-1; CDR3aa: CASSQERLADYNEQFF
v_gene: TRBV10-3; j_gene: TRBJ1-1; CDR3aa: CAISNRVGTEAFF
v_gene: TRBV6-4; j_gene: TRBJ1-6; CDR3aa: CASSRDRNSPLHF
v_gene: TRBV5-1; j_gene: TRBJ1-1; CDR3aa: CASSEEVMNTEAFF
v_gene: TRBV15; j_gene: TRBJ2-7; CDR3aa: CATSRDQGGKQYF
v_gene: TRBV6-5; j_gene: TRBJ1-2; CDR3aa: CASRDPGTGGYGYTF